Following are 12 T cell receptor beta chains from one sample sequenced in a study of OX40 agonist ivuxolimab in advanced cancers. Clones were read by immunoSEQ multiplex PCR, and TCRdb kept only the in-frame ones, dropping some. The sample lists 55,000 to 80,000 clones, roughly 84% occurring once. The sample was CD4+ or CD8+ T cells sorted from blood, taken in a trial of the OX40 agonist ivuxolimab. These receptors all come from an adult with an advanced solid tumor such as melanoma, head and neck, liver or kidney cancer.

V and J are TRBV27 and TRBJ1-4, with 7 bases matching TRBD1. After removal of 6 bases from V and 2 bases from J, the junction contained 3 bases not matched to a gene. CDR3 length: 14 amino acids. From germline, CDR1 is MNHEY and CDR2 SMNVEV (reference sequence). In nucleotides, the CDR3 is TGTGCCAGCAGAAAACAGGGGACTAATGAAAAACTGTTTTTT. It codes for CASRKQGTNEKLFF.

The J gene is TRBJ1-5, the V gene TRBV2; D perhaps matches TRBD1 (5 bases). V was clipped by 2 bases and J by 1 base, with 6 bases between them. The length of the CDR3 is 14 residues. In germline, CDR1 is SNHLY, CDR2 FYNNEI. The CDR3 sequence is CASSESGSNQPQHF. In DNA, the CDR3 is TGTGCCAGCAGTGAATCAGGGAGCAATCAGCCCCAGCATTTT.

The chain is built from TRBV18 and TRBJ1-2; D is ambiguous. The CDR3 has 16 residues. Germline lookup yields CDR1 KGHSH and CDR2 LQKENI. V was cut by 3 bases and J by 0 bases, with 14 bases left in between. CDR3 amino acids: CASSPPVGQSNYGYTF. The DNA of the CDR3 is TGTGCCAGCTCACCCCCCGTGGGCCAGTCTAACTATGGCTACACCTTC.

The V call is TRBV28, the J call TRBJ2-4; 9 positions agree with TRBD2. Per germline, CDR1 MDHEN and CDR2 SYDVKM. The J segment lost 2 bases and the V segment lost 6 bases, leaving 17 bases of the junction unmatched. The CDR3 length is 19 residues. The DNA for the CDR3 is TGTGCCAGCAGCTTGGGACAAGTCATTAGCGGGAGCTCCAAAAACATTCAGTACTTC. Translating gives CASSLGQVISGSSKNIQYF.

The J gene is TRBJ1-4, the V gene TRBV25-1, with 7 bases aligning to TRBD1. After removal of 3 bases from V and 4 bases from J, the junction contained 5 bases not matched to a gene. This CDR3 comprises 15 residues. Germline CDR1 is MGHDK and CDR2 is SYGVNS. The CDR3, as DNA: TGTGCCAGCAGTGATTGGGACAGCTATAATGAAAAACTGTTTTTT. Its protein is CASSDWDSYNEKLFF.

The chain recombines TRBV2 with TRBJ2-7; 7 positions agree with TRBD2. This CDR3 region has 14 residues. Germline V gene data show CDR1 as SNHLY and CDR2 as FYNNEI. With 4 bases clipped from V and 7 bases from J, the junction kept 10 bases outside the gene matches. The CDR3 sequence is CASSGTSARREQYF. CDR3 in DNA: TGTGCCAGCAGTGGGACTAGTGCCCGGAGGGAGCAGTACTTC.

The CDR3 DNA reads as TGTGCCAGTAGTATCTCCCTCACCAATGAGCAGTTCTTC. It yields the protein CASSISLTNEQFF. The V call is TRBV19, the J call TRBJ2-1; D not resolved. The CDR3 consists of 13 residues. Deletions cut 3 bases from V and 6 bases from J, with 9 bases between. The V gene's germline CDR1 is LNHDA and CDR2 SQIVND (reference sequence).

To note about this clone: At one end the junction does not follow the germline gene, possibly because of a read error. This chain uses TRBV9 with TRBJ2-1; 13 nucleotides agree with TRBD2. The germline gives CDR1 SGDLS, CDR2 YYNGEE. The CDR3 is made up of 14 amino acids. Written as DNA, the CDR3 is TGTGCCAGCAGCCTTAGACTAGCGGGAGGTATCCCGATCTTC. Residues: CASSLRLAGGIPIF.

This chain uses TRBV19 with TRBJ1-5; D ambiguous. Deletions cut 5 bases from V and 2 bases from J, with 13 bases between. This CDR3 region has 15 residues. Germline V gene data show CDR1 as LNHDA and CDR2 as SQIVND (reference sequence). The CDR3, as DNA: TGTGCCAGTAGTTTATTATTTGGTGGCAATCAGCCCCAGCATTTT. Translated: CASSLLFGGNQPQHF.

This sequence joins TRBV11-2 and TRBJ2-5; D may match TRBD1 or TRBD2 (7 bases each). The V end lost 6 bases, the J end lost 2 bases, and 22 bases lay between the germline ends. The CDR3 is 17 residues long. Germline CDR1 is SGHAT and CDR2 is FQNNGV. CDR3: CASRLQGGTNVQETQYF. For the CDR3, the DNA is TGTGCCAGCAGGCTCCAGGGGGGGACAAATGTACAAGAGACCCAGTACTTC.

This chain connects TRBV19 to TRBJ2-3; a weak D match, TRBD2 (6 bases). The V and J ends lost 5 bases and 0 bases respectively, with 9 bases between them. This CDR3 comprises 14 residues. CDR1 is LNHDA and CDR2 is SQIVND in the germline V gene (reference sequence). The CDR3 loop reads CASSAGPSTDTQYF. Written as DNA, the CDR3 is TGTGCCAGTAGTGCGGGGCCTAGCACAGATACGCAGTATTTT.

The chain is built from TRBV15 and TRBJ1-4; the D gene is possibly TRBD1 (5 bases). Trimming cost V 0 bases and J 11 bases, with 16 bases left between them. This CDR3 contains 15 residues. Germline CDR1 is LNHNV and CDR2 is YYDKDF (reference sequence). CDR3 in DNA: TGTGCCACCAGCAGAGAGGGGCAGCCTGGGGGTAAACTGTTTTTT. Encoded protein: CATSREGQPGGKLFF.